This note documents a single T cell receptor (beta chain) sequence. Its antigen is not known. These data are taken from a study of blood T cell dynamics during melanoma immunotherapy. Background on the study: Patients with metastatic melanoma got pembrolizumab or nivolumab-ipilimumab as first-line care.

Germline CDR1 reads SGDLS; CDR2 reads YYNGEE. The CDR3 runs to 15 residues. V lost 4 bases to trimming and J lost 3 bases, with 15 bases between them. Here immunoSEQ multiplex PCR was the method, and the copy in TCRdb shows in-frame clones only, minus some. The repertoire consists of 5,500 to 9,000 clones, with about four fifths occurring once and the leading ten covering approximately 14%. Points from the study as a whole: At W3, later disease-control patients showed bifurcated PBMC repertoire changes, unlike progressors. It remained unknown if the driving T cell clones were melanoma-specific.

Specified time point: week 3, after first cycle of checkpoint inhibitor. Sequenced material: blood, taken from a patient treated with checkpoint blockade. This chain joins TRBV9 and TRBJ2-3, with a possible D match to TRBD2 (7 bases). The receptor comes from a human donor with melanoma. DNA for the CDR3: TGTGCCAGCAGCACAACAGCGGGGACAACAGATACGCAGTATTTT. The encoded protein is CASSTTAGTTDTQYF.